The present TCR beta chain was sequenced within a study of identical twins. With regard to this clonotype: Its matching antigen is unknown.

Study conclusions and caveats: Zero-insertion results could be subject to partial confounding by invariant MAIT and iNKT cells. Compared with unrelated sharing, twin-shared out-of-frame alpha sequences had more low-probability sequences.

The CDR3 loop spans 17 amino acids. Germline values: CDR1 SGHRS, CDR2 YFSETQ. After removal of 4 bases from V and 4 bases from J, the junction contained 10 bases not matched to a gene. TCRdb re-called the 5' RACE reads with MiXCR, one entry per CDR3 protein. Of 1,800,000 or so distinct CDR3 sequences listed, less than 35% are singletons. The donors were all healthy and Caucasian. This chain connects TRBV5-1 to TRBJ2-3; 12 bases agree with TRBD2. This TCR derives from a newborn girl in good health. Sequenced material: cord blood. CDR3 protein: CASSTRTSGAGADTQYF. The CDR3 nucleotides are TGCGCCAGCAGCACAAGGACTAGCGGGGCAGGGGCAGATACGCAGTATTTT.